This T cell receptor beta chain stems from a study of CD8 T cell repertoires and HIV-1 epitope variants. Across the whole study: Control wells had CMV/EBV/flu peptides, negative Ebola AY9, or no peptide.

V gave up 0 bases and J gave up 1 base, with 3 bases separating them. The CDR3 has 13 amino acids. The germline CDR1 and CDR2 sequences are LNHDA and SQIVND (reference sequence). The table came from immunoSEQ multiplex PCR; TCRdb's copy has only in-frame clones and leaves some out. The sample gives 95,000 or so clones, roughly 81% of which show up once; around 25% is in the top ten. The TCR originated in a male donor with HIV. The chain recombines TRBV19 with TRBJ1-1; the D is unclear. The sequenced material came from uncultured baseline CD8+ T cells from peripheral blood mononuclear cells (PBMCs). CDR3 residues: CASSIDWNTEAFF. The DNA for the CDR3 is TGTGCCAGTAGTATAGACTGGAACACTGAAGCTTTCTTT.